A single sample gave rise to the 5 T cell receptor beta chains below, sequenced in a study of beta chain features in type 1 diabetes. Study-level results: In every one of the four CD4+ subsets, TCRB CDR3s were moderately but significantly shorter in Type 1 diabetes patients.

The investigators reverse transcribed all of the isolated RNA, so they sequenced expressed TCRB transcripts. Clones were read by immunoSEQ multiplex PCR, and TCRdb kept only the in-frame ones, dropping some. This table holds over 200,000 clones, approximately 11% found once. No antigen has been identified for these receptors. Sequenced material: naive CD4+ T cells from blood. These receptors all stem from a man aged 25-45 years with type 1 diabetes.

This rearrangement joins TRBV11-2 to TRBJ2-1; maybe TRBD1 (6 bases). In germline, CDR1 is SGHAT, CDR2 FQNNGV. The CDR3 has 13 residues. With 4 bases removed from V and 5 bases from J, the gap between germline ends came to 9 bases. The CDR3 DNA is TGTGCCAGCAGCTCCGACAGGCACAATGAGCAGTTCTTC. Amino acids: CASSSDRHNEQFF.

Concerning this clone: This sample also contains other DNA sequences that code for the same CDR3. The chain uses TRBV29-1 and TRBJ1-2; D is perhaps TRBD1 (5 bases). V was shortened by 6 bases and J by 0 bases, with 8 bases between the two germline ends. The CDR3 runs 12 residues. Germline assignment: CDR1 SQVTM and CDR2 ANQGSEA. The DNA for the CDR3 is TGCAGCGTCGCAGGGACTAACTATGGCTACACCTTC. Translating gives CSVAGTNYGYTF. The variable domain in full, with the rest retrieved from reference TRBV29-1 and TRBJ1-2, is SAVISQKPSRDICQRGTSLTIQCQVDSQVTMMFWYRQQPGQSLTLIATANQGSEATYESGFVIDKFPISRPNLTFSTLTVSNMSPEDSSIYLCSVAGTNYGYTFGSGTRLTVV.

This clone has only a few counts. The V gene is TRBV4-2, the J gene TRBJ2-1, with TRBD2 matching over 8 bases. This CDR3 is built from 16 residues. Trimming took 5 bases from V and 5 from J; bases not matched to a gene: 11. Germline V gene sequence: CDR1 LGHNA, CDR2 YNFKEQ. The chain's CDR3 is CASSLGRGGPNNEQFF. In nucleotides, the CDR3 is TGTGCCAGCAGCTTGGGTCGGGGGGGGCCAAACAATGAGCAGTTCTTC.

This clone appeared a few times. The chain is built from TRBV30 and TRBJ1-1; unclear D gene. The germline CDR1 and CDR2 sequences are GTSNPN and SVGIG (reference sequence). This CDR3 spans 12 amino acids. With 3 bases removed from V and 10 bases from J, the gap between germline ends came to 15 bases. CDR3: CAWRGWTVGAFF. Here the CDR3 DNA reads TGTGCCTGGAGAGGATGGACTGTTGGAGCTTTCTTT.

CDR3: CASSYPGQGNRAFF. CDR3 bases: TGTGCCAGCAGCTATCCCGGACAGGGGAACAGAGCTTTCTTT. This chain joins TRBV7-2 and TRBJ1-1, with 9 bases lining up with TRBD1. The CDR3 is made up of 14 amino acids. The germline V gene encodes CDR1 SGHTA and CDR2 FQGNSA. J gave up 10 bases and V 4 bases, and 10 bases lay outside the gene matches.